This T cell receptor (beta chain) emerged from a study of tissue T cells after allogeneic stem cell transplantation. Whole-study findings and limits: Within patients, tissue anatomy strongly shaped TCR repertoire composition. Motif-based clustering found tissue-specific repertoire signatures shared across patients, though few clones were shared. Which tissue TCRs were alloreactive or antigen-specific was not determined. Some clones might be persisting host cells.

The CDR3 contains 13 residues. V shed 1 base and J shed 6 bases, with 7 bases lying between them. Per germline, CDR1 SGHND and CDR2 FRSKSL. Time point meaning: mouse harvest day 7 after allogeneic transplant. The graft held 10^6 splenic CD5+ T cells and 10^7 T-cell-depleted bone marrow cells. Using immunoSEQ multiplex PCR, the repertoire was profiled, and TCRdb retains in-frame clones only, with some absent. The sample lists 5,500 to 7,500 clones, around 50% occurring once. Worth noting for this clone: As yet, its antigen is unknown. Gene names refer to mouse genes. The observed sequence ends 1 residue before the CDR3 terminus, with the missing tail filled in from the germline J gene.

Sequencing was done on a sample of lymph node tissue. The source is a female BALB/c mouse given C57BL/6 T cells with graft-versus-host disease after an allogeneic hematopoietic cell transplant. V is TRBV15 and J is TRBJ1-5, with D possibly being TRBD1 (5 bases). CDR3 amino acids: CASSLEGLQAPLF. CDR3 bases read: TGTGCCAGCAGTTTAGAGGGACTCCAGGCTCCGCTT.